These 16 T cell receptor beta chains came from one sample sequenced in a study of OX40 agonist ivuxolimab in advanced cancers. TCRdb keeps only in-frame clones here, not all; method: immunoSEQ multiplex PCR. The sample yields around 70,000 clones, 84% seen once. Sample: CD4+ or CD8+ T cells sorted from blood, taken in a trial of the OX40 agonist ivuxolimab. Receptors were obtained from an adult with an advanced solid tumor such as melanoma, head and neck, liver or kidney cancer.

On this clone: Other DNA sequences in the same sample also yield this CDR3. This chain joins TRBV5-8 and TRBJ2-5, with D unclear. The germline V gene encodes CDR1 SGHTS and CDR2 YDEGEE. Trimming pared 0 bases from V and 2 bases from J, leaving 8 bases between. The length of the CDR3 is 14 residues. In DNA form, the CDR3 reads TGTGCCAGCAGCTTGGGGCCCACACAAGAGACCCAGTACTTC. Its translation is CASSLGPTQETQYF.

On this clone: The sample carries other DNA sequences with the same CDR3. The chain has TRBV19 and TRBJ1-2; the D is unclear. The CDR3 loop spans 11 amino acids. From germline, CDR1 is LNHDA and CDR2 SQIVND (reference sequence). Between the trimmed V and J ends, which lost 4 bases and 9 bases, there was a span of 9 bases. CDR3 in DNA: TGTGCCAGTAGTACCAGGACTCGCTACACCTTC. This encodes CASSTRTRYTF.

The sample holds one count of this clone. V is TRBV7-9 and J is TRBJ1-1, with D unclear. Germline values: CDR1 SEHNR, CDR2 FQNEAQ (reference sequence). V was clipped by 1 base and J by 1 base, with 4 bases between them. This CDR3 comprises 13 residues. The CDR3 region has the DNA TGTGCCAGCAGCTTAGAGAGGAACACTGAAGCTTTCTTT. This codes for CASSLERNTEAFF.

The V call is TRBV7-2, the J call TRBJ1-4; D is possibly TRBD1 (5 bases). With 5 bases removed from V and 9 bases from J, the gap between germline ends came to 13 bases. Germline-derived CDR1 and CDR2 are SGHTA and FQGNSA. This CDR3 spans 13 amino acids. The CDR3 nucleotides read TGTGCCAGCAGCGGGGACGGGGGGAAAAAACTGTTTTTT. It translates to CASSGDGGKKLFF.

This chain connects TRBV5-8 to TRBJ1-2; no reliable D call. V was cut by 6 bases and J by 1 base, with 10 bases left in between. This CDR3 spans 13 amino acids. Looked up from germline, CDR1 is SGHTS and CDR2 is YDEGEE. The CDR3 loop reads CASKDILNYGYTF. CDR3 nucleotides: TGTGCCAGCAAAGACATACTTAACTATGGCTACACCTTC.

This sequence joins TRBV6-5 and TRBJ1-1; the D gene is possibly TRBD1 (5 bases). V was shortened by 6 bases and J by 4 bases, with 9 bases between the two germline ends. Germline V gene data show CDR1 as MNHEY and CDR2 as SVGAGI. The CDR3 length is 12 residues. The CDR3 reads CASRLGTTEAFF. The CDR3 DNA sequence: TGTGCCAGCAGGTTGGGGACCACTGAAGCTTTCTTT.

The chain has TRBV6-6 and TRBJ2-7, with 10 nucleotides matching TRBD1. Per germline, CDR1 MNHNY and CDR2 SVGAGI (reference sequence). This CDR3 spans 15 amino acids. Trimming removed 8 bases from V and 3 bases from J; junction bases left unmatched: 10. The CDR3: CASAFPGQGIYEQYF. The DNA of the CDR3 is TGTGCCAGCGCCTTCCCGGGACAGGGGATCTACGAGCAGTACTTC.

V is TRBV5-6 and J is TRBJ2-5; 9 bases are a match to TRBD1. The CDR3 spans 14 residues. With V trimmed by 5 bases and J by 3 bases, 5 bases remained unmatched. Germline CDR1 reads SGHDT; CDR2 reads YYEEEE. The CDR3 loop reads CASSRRTGEETQYF. As DNA, the CDR3 is TGTGCCAGCAGTCGGAGGACAGGGGAAGAGACCCAGTACTTC.

V is TRBV5-5 and J is TRBJ1-1, with D hard to call. The CDR3 runs to 13 residues. Trimming removed 4 bases at V and 2 bases at J, with 9 bases between. In germline, CDR1 is SGHKS, CDR2 YYEKEE (reference sequence). CDR3 sequence: CASSQELNTEAFF. The CDR3 coding sequence is TGTGCCAGCAGCCAAGAGCTTAACACTGAAGCTTTCTTT.

V gene TRBV9 combines with J gene TRBJ1-1; D gene ambiguous. CDR1 is SGDLS and CDR2 is YYNGEE in the germline V gene. V was clipped by 0 bases and J by 0 bases, with 6 bases between them. The CDR3 spans 14 residues. CDR3 sequence reads: CASSVDLLNTEAFF. The CDR3 nucleotides are TGTGCCAGCAGCGTAGATCTGTTGAACACTGAAGCTTTCTTT.

This sequence joins TRBV12-5 and TRBJ2-2, with 8 bases identical to TRBD1. CDR3 length equals 17 residues. Germline V CDR1 and CDR2: LGHNT, FRNRAP. With V trimmed by 0 bases and J by 5 bases, 8 bases remained unmatched. CDR3 in DNA: TGTGCTAGTGGTTTGGTAGTTGGGACAGGTTATACCGGGGAGCTGTTTTTT. This codes for CASGLVVGTGYTGELFF.

V is TRBV29-1 and J is TRBJ1-1, with a possible D match to TRBD1 (5 bases). Germline V gene lookup returns CDR1 SQVTM and CDR2 ANQGSEA. V dropped 6 bases and J dropped 7 bases, with 36 bases sitting between them. This CDR3 has 19 residues. CDR3 residues: CSVIGARGYSPFGANEAFF. For the CDR3, the DNA is TGCAGCGTAATTGGTGCTCGGGGTTACAGTCCCTTTGGGGCGAATGAAGCTTTCTTT.

There are a few counts of this clone. The J gene is TRBJ1-1, the V gene TRBV10-2; the D is unclear. CDR3 length: 12 amino acids. Germline V CDR1 and CDR2: WSHSY, SAAADI. The V and J ends lost 5 bases and 5 bases respectively, with 9 bases between them. CDR3 amino acids: CASSSGATEAFF. The CDR3 DNA reads as TGCGCCAGCAGTTCCGGCGCGACTGAAGCTTTCTTT.

The V and J genes are TRBV19 and TRBJ1-4; TRBD1 aligns across 7 bases. J lost 2 bases, V lost 10 bases, and 7 bases had no gene match. The CDR3 is made up of 14 amino acids. Germline V gives CDR1 LNHDA, CDR2 SQIVND (reference sequence). CDR3 coding DNA: TGTGCCACCCGAGGGGGCTCGACTAATGAAAAACTGTTTTTT. Protein product: CATRGGSTNEKLFF.

This chain's CDR3 is CASSITSSGNTIYF. DNA for the CDR3: TGTGCCAGCAGCATAACTTCCTCTGGAAACACCATATATTTT. This chain uses TRBV5-6 with TRBJ1-3, with D hard to call. The V gene lost 4 bases and the J gene lost 0 bases, with 8 bases spanning the gap. The CDR3 runs to 14 residues. Germline CDR1 SGHDT, CDR2 YYEEEE.

Only one count was recorded for this clone. The V and J genes are TRBV5-1 and TRBJ2-2; D uncertain. The CDR3 sequence is 16 residues long. Per germline, CDR1 SGHRS and CDR2 YFSETQ. V shed 4 bases and J shed 3 bases, with 16 bases lying between them. The CDR3 protein is CASSIHSAGDTGELFF. The CDR3 DNA is TGCGCCAGCAGCATTCACTCGGCTGGGGACACCGGGGAGCTGTTTTTT.